The 32 T cell receptor beta chains reported below all come from one sample, sequenced in a study of monozygotic twins with cystic fibrosis. The data were produced by immunoSEQ multiplex PCR, yet TCRdb's version contains in-frame clones alone and is incomplete. The data show approximately 24,000 clones, roughly 96% seen once. Sequenced material: blood. All receptors derive from a girl between 2 and 10 years old with cystic fibrosis.

For the CDR3, the DNA is TGTGCCGGACAGGGGAACGGGGAGCTGTTTTTT. Its protein is CAGQGNGELFF. V gene TRBV2 combines with J gene TRBJ2-2; 9 bases line up with TRBD1. The junction had 2 bases not matched to a gene; V was cut back by 11 bases and J by 7 bases. Germline V gene data show CDR1 as SNHLY and CDR2 as FYNNEI. This CDR3 spans 11 amino acids.

V gene TRBV7-6 combines with J gene TRBJ2-1; D gene uncertain. The CDR3 totals 12 residues. Germline CDR1 and CDR2: SGHVS and FNYEAQ. Trimming shortened V by 5 bases and J by 5 bases, and 7 bases separated the two germline ends. The CDR3 loop reads CASSRVNNEQFF. In DNA form, the CDR3 reads TGTGCCAGCAGCCGAGTCAACAATGAGCAGTTCTTC.

V is TRBV19 and J is TRBJ1-5; the D is unclear. V was trimmed by 3 bases and J by 6 bases, leaving 9 bases between them. The CDR3 runs to 13 residues. The V gene's germline CDR1 is LNHDA and CDR2 SQIVND (reference sequence). CDR3 DNA: TGTGCCAGTAGTATCCGGGTGGCTCAGCCCCAGCATTTT. Protein product: CASSIRVAQPQHF. The whole variable domain, filled in from reference TRBV19 and TRBJ1-5, reads DGGITQSPKYLFRKEGQNVTLSCEQNLNHDAMYWYRQDPGQGLRLIYYSQIVNDFQKGDIAEGYSVSREKKESFPLTVTSAQKNPTAFYLCASSIRVAQPQHFGDGTRLSIL.

Concerning this clone: It is unclear where the CDR3 begins or ends on the DNA, so no DNA is shown, and the CDR3 is as TCRdb lists it. The genes are TRBV18 and TRBJ2-7; whether TRBD2, the table's D call, matches the DNA was not checked. Germline CDR1 reads KGHSH; CDR2 reads LQKENI. The CDR3 extends over 19 residues, inclusive of both ends. The CDR3 is CASSPLRAGGLLPSHEQYF.

The gene calls are TRBV18 and TRBJ2-7; D may be TRBD2 (5 bases). Per germline, CDR1 KGHSH and CDR2 LQKENI. V was clipped by 2 bases and J by 0 bases, with 5 bases between them. There are 13 residues in the CDR3. The CDR3 spells CASSPTSSYEQYF. The DNA of the CDR3 is TGTGCCAGCTCACCAACTAGCTCCTACGAGCAGTACTTC.

V usage is TRBV20-1 and J usage is TRBJ2-4, with 9 bases lining up with TRBD2. Germline V gene sequence: CDR1 DFQATT, CDR2 SNEGSKA (reference sequence). Trimming removed 0 bases from V and 13 bases from J; junction bases left unmatched: 1. This CDR3 region has 11 residues. The CDR3 region is CSARDAGGQYF. The CDR3, as DNA: TGCAGTGCTAGAGACGCGGGAGGGCAGTACTTC.

V gene TRBV27 combines with J gene TRBJ1-1; D may be TRBD1 (5 bases). CDR1 and CDR2 from the germline V gene are MNHEY and SMNVEV (reference sequence). CDR3 size: 16 residues. Between the trimmed V and J ends, which lost 6 bases and 0 bases, there was a span of 17 bases. CDR3 loop: CASSRAGGNMNTEAFF. CDR3 nucleotides: TGTGCCAGCAGCCGCGCGGGGGGGAACATGAACACTGAAGCTTTCTTT.

The rearrangement uses TRBV19 and TRBJ2-5; no firm D call. The CDR3 spans 12 residues. The germline V and J ends were trimmed by 0 bases and 1 base, with 0 bases remaining between them. CDR1 LNHDA and CDR2 SQIVND come from the germline V gene (reference sequence). CDR3 amino acids: CASSIDQETQYF. For the CDR3, the DNA is TGTGCCAGTAGTATAGACCAAGAGACCCAGTACTTC.

J is TRBJ2-3 and V is TRBV11-1, with TRBD1 as a possible D gene (6 bases). V was trimmed by 8 bases and J by 4 bases, leaving 10 bases between them. This CDR3 contains 12 residues. Germline-derived CDR1 and CDR2 are SGHAT and FQDESV (reference sequence). CDR3 in amino acids: CASQQGSDTQYF. Here the CDR3 DNA reads TGTGCCAGCCAACAGGGTTCAGATACGCAGTATTTT.

The V gene is TRBV18, the J gene TRBJ2-2; TRBD1 matches 7 bases. The germline gives CDR1 KGHSH, CDR2 LQKENI. This CDR3 is 21 amino acids long. V was pared by 1 base and J by 0 bases, with 17 bases of the junction left unmatched. The CDR3 loop is CASSPRFKGGVTLTNTGELFF. The CDR3 coding sequence is TGTGCCAGCTCACCACGATTTAAAGGGGGCGTAACCCTAACGAACACCGGGGAGCTGTTTTTT.

The V and J genes are TRBV6-6 and TRBJ2-7; 7 bases map to TRBD1. The germline CDR1 and CDR2 sequences are MNHNY and SVGAGI (reference sequence). V was pared by 5 bases and J by 2 bases, with 6 bases of the junction left unmatched. CDR3 length equals 14 residues. CDR3 bases: TGTGCCAGCAGTCTACAGGGGAAGCCCTACGAGCAGTACTTC. Its protein is CASSLQGKPYEQYF.

The rearrangement joins TRBV7-6 to TRBJ2-7, with TRBD2 matching 7 bases. CDR3 length equals 12 residues. With 5 bases clipped from V and 5 bases from J, the junction kept 3 bases outside the gene matches. CDR1 is SGHVS, CDR2 FNYEAQ, per germline. The CDR3 DNA reads TGTGCCAGCAGCCCCCGGGGGGACGAGCAGTACTTC. Protein product: CASSPRGDEQYF. Using reference TRBV7-6 and TRBJ2-7 for the parts outside the CDR3, the full variable domain is GAGVSQSPRYKVTKRGQDVALRCDPISGHVSLYWYRQALGQGPEFLTYFNYEAQQDKSGLPNDRFSAERPEGSISTLTIQRTEQRDSAMYRCASSPRGDEQYFGPGTRLTVT.

The chain is built from TRBV12-1 and TRBJ2-1; TRBD2 is taken as the D call from the table, unchecked against the DNA. TRBV12-1 is noted as a pseudogene. The CDR3 sequence is 16 residues long. CDR3 bases: TGTGCCAGCAGCCGTAGAAGCGGGTTAATCCACAATGAGCAGTTCTTC. The encoded protein is CASSRRSGLIHNEQFF.

The chain combines TRBV4-1 with TRBJ2-1; D not certain. CDR1 and CDR2 from the germline V gene are MGHRA and YSYEKL. The CDR3 runs 15 residues. V was shortened by 1 base and J by 0 bases, with 7 bases between the two germline ends. CDR3 in amino acids: CASSQVLFSYNEQFF. CDR3 coding DNA: TGCGCCAGCAGCCAAGTCCTGTTCTCCTACAATGAGCAGTTCTTC.

The chain employs TRBV6-6 and TRBJ2-7, with 7 bases fitting TRBD2. The V and J ends lost 0 bases and 2 bases, in that order; junction bases with no gene match: 1. The germline gives CDR1 MNHNY, CDR2 SVGAGI (reference sequence). The CDR3 consists of 14 residues. For the CDR3, the DNA is TGTGCCAGCAGTTACTCTGGACTAGCCTACGAGCAGTACTTC. Protein sequence: CASSYSGLAYEQYF.

The V call is TRBV28, the J call TRBJ2-3; D possibly corresponds to TRBD1 (6 bases). Trimming stripped 3 bases from V and 8 bases from J, with 12 bases between. Germline V gives CDR1 MDHEN, CDR2 SYDVKM. The CDR3 has 13 residues. CDR3 region: CASSFQGHPTQYF. CDR3 DNA: TGTGCCAGCAGTTTCCAGGGGCACCCTACGCAGTATTTT. The full variable domain, with the rest looked up from reference TRBV28 and TRBJ2-3, is DVKVTQSSRYLVKRTGEKVFLECVQDMDHENMFWYRQDPGLGLRLIYFSYDVKMKEKGDIPEGYSVSREKKERFSLILESASTNQTSMYLCASSFQGHPTQYFGPGTRLTVL.

The rearrangement uses TRBV28 and TRBJ1-3; a possible D gene is TRBD1 (6 bases). The germline gives CDR1 MDHEN, CDR2 SYDVKM. The CDR3 spans 14 residues. With 6 bases removed from V and 2 bases from J, the gap between germline ends came to 11 bases. This chain's CDR3 is CASSNHRAGNTIYF. As DNA, the CDR3 is TGTGCCAGCAGCAATCACAGGGCTGGAAACACCATATATTTT.

The V call is TRBV10-3, the J call TRBJ2-5, with 9 bases that match TRBD2. This CDR3 spans 13 amino acids. Germline trimming cut 9 bases from V and 4 bases from J; bases unmatched to any gene: 6. The germline gives CDR1 ENHRY, CDR2 SYGVKD. The CDR3 reads CAIAFSGRETQYF. The CDR3 DNA reads as TGTGCCATTGCCTTTAGCGGGAGAGAGACCCAGTACTTC.

The V gene is TRBV28, the J gene TRBJ1-4, with 9 positions matching TRBD1. CDR3 size: 14 residues. V gave up 6 bases and J gave up 6 bases; unmatched junction bases: 5. In germline, CDR1 is MDHEN, CDR2 SYDVKM. CDR3 sequence (DNA): TGTGCCAGCAGGGGACAGGGCTTTTATGAAAAACTGTTTTTT. It codes for CASRGQGFYEKLFF.

V is TRBV7-2 and J is TRBJ2-7; possible D gene TRBD1, 5 bases. Germline V gene sequence: CDR1 SGHTA, CDR2 FQGNSA. Trimming took off 2 bases at V and 3 bases at J, with 8 bases between the two ends. The CDR3 is 13 amino acids. This chain's CDR3 is CASSLPRVYEQYF. DNA for the CDR3: TGTGCCAGCAGCTTACCCAGGGTCTACGAGCAGTACTTC.

J is TRBJ2-1 and V is TRBV29-1, with D perhaps TRBD2 (6 bases). The CDR3 loop spans 13 amino acids. In germline, CDR1 is SQVTM, CDR2 ANQGSEA. V was pared by 4 bases and J by 0 bases, with 7 bases between. CDR3 protein: CSVARGSYNEQFF. CDR3 DNA sequence: TGCAGCGTTGCGCGGGGCTCCTACAATGAGCAGTTCTTC.

The chain has TRBV19 and TRBJ2-7, with D perhaps assigned TRBD1 or TRBD2 (5 bases each). CDR1 and CDR2 from the germline V gene are LNHDA and SQIVND (reference sequence). Trimming stripped 4 bases from V and 6 bases from J, with 13 bases between. This CDR3 region has 13 residues. CDR3 nucleotide sequence: TGTGCCAGTAGTAGGCGACAGAGGGCCGAGCAGTACTTC. Translated, it gives CASSRRQRAEQYF.

This clone was seen a handful of times. This rearrangement joins TRBV30 to TRBJ1-2, with a tentative D call TRBD1 (5 bases). The germline V gene encodes CDR1 GTSNPN and CDR2 SVGIG (reference sequence). CDR3 length: 14 residues. The ends were cut back, 0 bases at V and 0 bases at J, with 8 bases in the middle. CDR3: CAWSVGRTNYGYTF. CDR3 coding DNA: TGTGCCTGGAGTGTGGGACGGACTAACTATGGCTACACCTTC.

The chain is built from TRBV5-6 and TRBJ1-1; 8 bases are a match to TRBD1. The V gene end was trimmed by 3 bases and the J gene end by 6 bases; junction bases not matched to a gene: 4. The CDR3 runs to 13 residues. The germline CDR1 and CDR2 sequences are SGHDT and YYEEEE. CDR3 DNA sequence: TGTGCCAGCAGCTCCAGGGGGCTCGCTGAAGCTTTCTTT. Translation: CASSSRGLAEAFF.

This chain uses TRBV4-2 with TRBJ2-1; 12 positions agree with TRBD2. V lost 1 base and J lost 0; bases outside the gene matches: 13. This CDR3 has 21 residues. CDR1 LGHNA and CDR2 YNFKEQ come from the germline V gene. The CDR3 sequence is CASSQGSRTSGISSSYNEQFF. The CDR3 region has the DNA TGTGCCAGCAGCCAAGGATCCAGGACTAGCGGGATCAGCAGCTCCTACAATGAGCAGTTCTTC.

V is TRBV21-1 and J is TRBJ1-5; the table's D call TRBD1 went unverified against the DNA. TRBV21-1 is noted as a pseudogene. This CDR3 spans 16 amino acids. The CDR3 protein is CASSKKIGVYNQPQHF. CDR3 nucleotides: TGTGCCAGCAGCAAAAAAATAGGGGTCTACAATCAGCCCCAGCATTTT.

The chain links TRBV4-3 to TRBJ1-3; D is uncertain. The CDR3 is made up of 14 amino acids. CDR1 LGHNA and CDR2 YSLEER come from the germline V gene. V lost 1 base, J lost 3 bases, and 7 bases lay in between. CDR3 protein: CASSQGTNGNTIYF. The CDR3 nucleotides read TGCGCCAGCAGCCAAGGAACAAATGGAAACACCATATATTTT.

The V gene is TRBV18, the J gene TRBJ1-1, with TRBD1 matching over 7 bases. CDR1 and CDR2 (germline): KGHSH, LQKENI. The CDR3 extends over 14 amino acids. With V trimmed by 3 bases and J by 4 bases, 5 bases remained unmatched. CDR3 DNA: TGTGCCAGCTCACCCCAGGGACAGCTCACTGAAGCTTTCTTT. This encodes CASSPQGQLTEAFF.

The chain combines TRBV6-1 with TRBJ1-5; D is ambiguous. The CDR3 covers 18 residues. V lost 3 bases and J lost 0, with 18 bases in between. Germline V gene lookup returns CDR1 MNHNS and CDR2 SASEGT. CDR3 bases: TGTGCCAGCAGTGACTTCGGGAGGGAGTATGATAGCAATCAGCCCCAGCATTTT. Translating it yields CASSDFGREYDSNQPQHF.

The V gene is TRBV4-1, the J gene TRBJ2-7; maybe TRBD2 (6 bases). This CDR3 region has 16 residues. V lost 4 bases, J lost 4 bases, and 20 bases lay in between. Germline V gene lookup returns CDR1 MGHRA and CDR2 YSYEKL. The CDR3 sequence: CASSPGGPSGRYEQYF. As DNA, the CDR3 is TGCGCCAGCAGCCCCGGAGGGCCTAGTGGGCGGTACGAGCAGTACTTC.

The chain combines TRBV4-2 with TRBJ2-1; D ambiguous. V was cut by 1 base and J by 7 bases, with 8 bases left in between. The CDR3 has 13 residues. Germline CDR1 reads LGHNA; CDR2 reads YNFKEQ. In nucleotides, the CDR3 is TGTGCCAGCAGCCAAGTAAGCCAAAATGAGCAGTTCTTC. Translating gives CASSQVSQNEQFF.

The chain recombines TRBV11-2 with TRBJ1-1, with D possibly matching TRBD1 (5 bases). The CDR3 runs 13 residues. V was pared by 0 bases and J by 4 bases, with 6 bases between. Germline-derived CDR1 and CDR2 are SGHAT and FQNNGV. The CDR3 coding sequence is TGTGCCAGCAGCTTAGAGGGGGTCACTGAAGCTTTCTTT. Translated: CASSLEGVTEAFF.